The sequence of this TCR beta chain was determined in a study of T cells in Graves' hyperthyroidism and ophthalmopathy. RNA transcripts served as the template for amplifying TCR beta CDR3 regions. Initially, a first-round RT-PCR of the TCR CDR3 employed the HTBI primer set. Each CDR3 protein gets one entry after TCRdb re-called the multiplex PCR reads with MiXCR. The sample has approximately 150,000 distinct CDR3 sequences; about 9.4% are singletons. This clonotype was detected many times. Sample collection date corresponds to first hyperthyroidism diagnosis, prior to any ophthalmopathy symptoms. V lost 5 bases and J 0 bases, leaving 16 bases between the germline ends. This CDR3 is 16 amino acids long. CDR1 and CDR2 (germline): SGHVS, FNYEAQ.

This clonotype originated in a woman aged 18-30 years with Graves' hyperthyroidism that later progressed to Graves' ophthalmopathy. The chain has TRBV7-6 and TRBJ2-5; TRBD2 is a possible D gene (5 bases). Material: blood. The CDR3 loop is CASSQDGGLYQETQYF. The CDR3 region has the DNA TGTGCCAGCAGCCAGGACGGAGGCTTGTACCAAGAGACCCAGTACTTC.